The 30 T cell receptor beta chains reported below all come from one sample, sequenced in a study of molecular identifiers for immune sequencing clone quantification. TCRdb passed the PCR reads through MiXCR, listing each CDR3 protein once. The sample includes around 470,000 distinct CDR3 sequences, roughly a fifth of them seen just once. Sequencing was performed on naive CD8+ T cells from blood, with Jurkat cell RNA spiked in. This sample's subset: FACS-sorted CD8+CD4-CCR7+CD45RA+ naive T cells. The source is a human donor in good health. Some libraries in this study had Jurkat cell RNA spiked in.

This clonotype was counted ten times or more. At one of its ends the junction is not consistent with the germline gene, which may arise from a read error. The V call is TRBV27, the J call TRBJ2-7, with D possibly TRBD1 on 5 matching bases. This CDR3 has 11 residues. From germline, CDR1 is MNHEY and CDR2 SMNVEV (reference sequence). The CDR3 coding sequence is TGTGCCAGCAGTTTGGGGCCCGAGGAGTACTTC. It is translated as CASSLGPEEYF.

The sample holds many counts of this clonotype. V is TRBV11-2 and J is TRBJ2-7; 13 bases fit TRBD2. The CDR3 loop spans 18 amino acids. Trimming at V came to 7 bases and at J to 2 bases, leaving 14 bases not matched to a gene. CDR1 and CDR2 (germline): SGHAT, FQNNGV. As DNA, the CDR3 is TGTGCCAGCACCGAAATCACAGGACTAGCGGGAGTGGCCTACGAGCAGTACTTC. It specifies CASTEITGLAGVAYEQYF.

This clonotype was detected ten times or more. J is TRBJ2-5 and V is TRBV6-1, with D possibly being TRBD1 (6 bases). Germline V gene data show CDR1 as MNHNS and CDR2 as SASEGT. The V gene lost 5 bases and the J gene lost 3 bases, with 10 bases spanning the gap. The CDR3 contains 13 residues. DNA of the CDR3: TGTGCCAGCAGTTATGGACAGAAAGAGACCCAGTACTTC. Translating it yields CASSYGQKETQYF.

The sample holds a few counts of this clonotype. The chain uses TRBV10-3 and TRBJ1-1, with D unresolved. This CDR3 is built from 13 residues. The germline CDR1 and CDR2 sequences are ENHRY and SYGVKD. Trimming took 10 bases from V and 5 from J, leaving 17 bases between them. This CDR3 reads CATIQDAGTEAFF. In DNA form, the CDR3 reads TGTGCCACGATCCAGGACGCAGGTACTGAAGCTTTCTTT.

As concerns this clonotype: Given a much more abundant clone one base away, this may be a read error. This sequence joins TRBV4-3 and TRBJ2-1; D is perhaps TRBD1 or TRBD2 (5 bases each). There are 15 residues in the CDR3. CDR1 LGHNA and CDR2 YSLEER come from the germline V gene. The CDR3, as DNA: TGCGCCAGCAGCCAAGATCCGGGACCCTACAATGAGCAGTCCTTC. Its protein product is CASSQDPGPYNEQSF.

This clonotype was seen many times. This chain uses TRBV6-5 with TRBJ2-3; TRBD2 aligns across 8 bases. The germline V gene has CDR1 MNHEY and CDR2 SVGAGI. The length of the CDR3 is 15 residues. The V and J ends lost 6 bases and 3 bases, in that order; junction bases with no gene match: 8. The CDR3 DNA sequence: TGTGCCAGCAGCCCCCTCAGCGGGAGAACAGATACGCAGTATTTT. Translated: CASSPLSGRTDTQYF.

This clonotype was found a few times. The rearrangement joins TRBV27 to TRBJ2-7; a possible D gene is TRBD2 (6 bases). CDR1 and CDR2 (germline): MNHEY, SMNVEV (reference sequence). Trimming took off 4 bases at V and 0 bases at J, with 13 bases between the two ends. The CDR3 extends over 15 amino acids. The DNA for the CDR3 is TGTGCCAGCAGTTATAAGGGACTCCTCTCCTACGAGCAGTACTTC. Translated, it gives CASSYKGLLSYEQYF.

Ten or more counts support this clonotype. V usage is TRBV30 and J usage is TRBJ1-1, with a possible D match to TRBD1 (5 bases). The germline V gene has CDR1 GTSNPN and CDR2 SVGIG (reference sequence). The CDR3 sequence is 15 residues long. Trimming removed 3 bases at V and 4 bases at J, with 18 bases between. The CDR3 nucleotides read TGTGCCTGGAGACCACGGAGAGGGGAGGGCACTGAAGCTTTCTTT. It specifies CAWRPRRGEGTEAFF.

This clonotype was found a few times. One end of the junction is discordant with germline, which a read error may explain. The CDR3 protein is CASIVAGGSTDAQYF. The CDR3 coding sequence is TGTGCCAGCATCGTAGCGGGGGGTAGCACAGATGCGCAGTATTTT. The chain uses TRBV5-6 and TRBJ2-3, with 10 bases fitting TRBD2. This CDR3 has 15 residues. The germline gives CDR1 SGHDT, CDR2 YYEEEE.

On this clonotype itself: A far larger clone is just one base off, so this is likely a read error. The chain recombines TRBV13 with TRBJ1-5, with D possibly being TRBD1 (5 bases). Germline values: CDR1 PRHDT, CDR2 FYEKMQ (reference sequence). This CDR3 comprises 12 residues. CDR3 sequence reads: CASSLVGQPRHF. DNA for the CDR3: TGTGCCAGCAGCTTAGTGGGGCAGCCCCGGCATTTT.

This clonotype has more than one count but fewer than ten. The chain carries TRBV2 and TRBJ2-4; possible D gene TRBD2, 6 bases. Looked up from germline, CDR1 is SNHLY and CDR2 is FYNNEI. V lost 5 bases and J lost 1, with 12 bases in between. This CDR3 has 15 residues. The CDR3 protein is CASSFEGRAKNIQYF. The CDR3 DNA reads as TGTGCCAGCAGTTTTGAAGGGAGGGCCAAAAACATTCAGTACTTC.

This clonotype has at least ten counts. The chain combines TRBV7-9 with TRBJ2-7; D not resolved. Germline-derived CDR1 and CDR2 are SEHNR and FQNEAQ (reference sequence). CDR3 length: 12 residues. V lost 4 bases and J lost 5, with 9 bases in between. CDR3 in DNA: TGTGCCAGCAGCTCTGTGGGAAACGAGCAGTACTTC. Amino acids: CASSSVGNEQYF.

As for this clonotype: Possible read error: a much larger clone is one base away. The V call is TRBV6-2 or TRBV6-3, the J call TRBJ2-6, with TRBD1 as a possible D gene (5 bases). The CDR3 spans 14 residues. Germline V gene sequence: CDR1 MNHEY, CDR2 SVGEGT. The CDR3 protein is CASSIRSGAIVLTF. CDR3 DNA: TGTGCCAGCTCTATTAGATCTGGGGCCATCGTCCTGACTTTC.

In the case of this clonotype: Here the CDR3 omits its conserved ending phenylalanine or tryptophan, so a read error is the likely source. This sequence joins TRBV10-2 and TRBJ2-7; D is tentatively TRBD1 or TRBD2 (6 bases each). V lost 3 bases and J 4 bases, leaving 13 bases between the germline ends. This CDR3 region has 14 residues. Germline-derived CDR1 and CDR2 are WSHSY and SAAADI. The CDR3 region is CASSEDSGAYEQYY. The CDR3 DNA is TGCGCCAGCAGTGAAGACTCGGGGGCTTACGAGCAGTACTAC.

V usage is TRBV7-9 and J usage is TRBJ2-3; 10 nucleotides line up with TRBD2. Trimming at V came to 2 bases and at J to 4 bases, leaving 9 bases not matched to a gene. The germline CDR1 and CDR2 sequences are SEHNR and FQNEAQ (reference sequence). This CDR3 has 17 residues. In DNA, the CDR3 is TGTGCCAGCAGCTTATTAGATCCTAGCGGGGGTTCAGATACGCAGTATTTT. This sequence encodes CASSLLDPSGGSDTQYF. The variable domain in full, with the rest retrieved from reference TRBV7-9 and TRBJ2-3, is DTGVSQNPRHKITKRGQNVTFRCDPISEHNRLYWYRQTLGQGPEFLTYFQNEAQLEKSRLLSDRFSAERPKGSFSTLEIQRTEQGDSAMYLCASSLLDPSGGSDTQYFGPGTRLTVL.

This clonotype was counted between two and nine times. The genes are TRBV12-3 or TRBV12-4 and TRBJ1-3, with D perhaps matching TRBD1 (6 bases). The CDR3 is made up of 15 amino acids. The germline V and J ends were trimmed by 6 bases and 3 bases, with 15 bases remaining between them. The DNA of the CDR3 is TGTGCCAGCAGCTCCACCTCGACAGGTGGAAACACCATATATTTT. It yields the protein CASSSTSTGGNTIYF.

This clonotype came up many times. This chain connects TRBV5-4 to TRBJ1-1, with D maybe TRBD1 (5 bases). Germline V gene sequence: CDR1 SGHNT, CDR2 YYREEE (reference sequence). Between the trimmed V and J ends, which lost 1 base and 5 bases, there was a span of 12 bases. The CDR3 covers 14 residues. The CDR3 here is CASSLSAGGTEAFF. The CDR3, as DNA: TGTGCCAGCAGCTTGTCCGCGGGGGGTACTGAAGCTTTCTTT. The full variable domain, its missing parts supplied by reference TRBV5-4 and TRBJ1-1, is ETGVTQSPTHLIKTRGQQVTLRCSSQSGHNTVSWYQQALGQGPQFIFQYYREEENGRGNFPPRFSGLQFPNYSSELNVNALELDDSALYLCASSLSAGGTEAFFGQGTRLTVV.

This clonotype has more than one count but fewer than ten. The chain combines TRBV27 with TRBJ2-1; possible D gene TRBD1, 6 bases. Between the trimmed V and J ends, which lost 2 bases and 10 bases, there was a span of 15 bases. This CDR3 region has 14 residues. CDR1 and CDR2 from the germline V gene are MNHEY and SMNVEV (reference sequence). CDR3 nucleotides: TGTGCCAGCAGTTTAGCAGGGGTGGGGGCCGAGCAGTTCTTC. Its translation: CASSLAGVGAEQFF.

This clonotype came up a few times. The rearrangement uses TRBV4-3 and TRBJ1-1; D unresolved. The CDR3 covers 15 residues. Per the germline V gene, CDR1 is LGHNA and CDR2 is YSLEER. Trimming left V 0 bases short and J 5 bases short, with 13 bases between. CDR3 in DNA: TGCGCCAGCAGCCAAGAGTCGTTGATGAGGACTGAAGCTTTCTTT. It is translated as CASSQESLMRTEAFF.

This clonotype was observed a handful of times. The chain links TRBV5-5 to TRBJ2-2; perhaps TRBD2 as D (7 bases). V was pared by 7 bases and J by 6 bases, with 13 bases between. From germline, CDR1 is SGHKS and CDR2 YYEKEE (reference sequence). This CDR3 is 13 amino acids long. CDR3 in DNA: TGTGCCAGCCGAGGGGGGGCCTCCGGGGAGCTGTTTTTT. Translating it yields CASRGGASGELFF.

This clonotype was detected many times. This chain connects TRBV5-4 to TRBJ2-7, with D hard to call. V lost 0 bases to trimming and J lost 3 bases, with 7 bases between them. In germline, CDR1 is SGHNT, CDR2 YYREEE (reference sequence). The CDR3 loop spans 13 amino acids. The CDR3 bases are TGTGCCAGCAGCTTGGCCCAGAACTACGAGCAGTACTTC. Translated, it gives CASSLAQNYEQYF.

The table lists this clonotype with a count of one. A single base separates this from a much larger clone, so it may be a read error. The rearrangement joins TRBV12-3 or TRBV12-4 to TRBJ1-4, with TRBD1 identical over 8 bases. The CDR3 runs to 14 residues. The CDR3 DNA follows: TGTGCCAGCAGTTCGGGACAGGAAAATGAAAAACTGTGTTTT. Its translation is CASSSGQENEKLCF.

The J gene is TRBJ2-3, the V gene TRBV27, with TRBD2 as a possible D gene (6 bases). The CDR3 has 15 residues. CDR1 and CDR2 from the germline V gene are MNHEY and SMNVEV (reference sequence). Trimming stripped 5 bases from V and 0 bases from J, with 12 bases between. The CDR3 spells CASSRLDLSTDTQYF. CDR3 coding DNA: TGTGCCAGCAGTCGACTAGACCTAAGCACAGATACGCAGTATTTT.

This clonotype was found once. Since a much larger clone is just one base distant, this may be a read error. The rearrangement uses TRBV5-1 and TRBJ2-7; 7 bases are shared with TRBD1. Germline V gene sequence: CDR1 SGHRS, CDR2 YFSETQ. The trim removed 1 base at V and 6 bases at J, leaving 7 bases unmatched. This CDR3 has 14 residues. The CDR3 nucleotides read TGCGCCAGCAGCTTGACGGGACAGCTCTCCGAGCAGTACTTC. It translates to CASSLTGQLSEQYF. Looking up the rest from reference TRBV5-1 and TRBJ2-7 gives the full variable domain: KAGVTQTPRYLIKTRGQQVTLSCSPISGHRSVSWYQQTPGQGLQFLFEYFSETQRNKGNFPGRFSGRQFSNSRSEMNVSTLELGDSALYLCASSLTGQLSEQYFGPGTRLTVT.

A few counts support this clonotype. The chain has TRBV7-9 and TRBJ2-7; TRBD1 aligns across 7 bases. The CDR3 is made up of 16 amino acids. The V and J ends lost 0 bases and 4 bases, in that order; junction bases with no gene match: 9. CDR1 and CDR2 from the germline V gene are SEHNR and FQNEAQ (reference sequence). CDR3 sequence (DNA): TGTGCCAGCAGCTTAGCCCGTACAGGGGTAATTTACGAGCAGTACTTC. Residues: CASSLARTGVIYEQYF.

The rearrangement links TRBV12-3 or TRBV12-4 to TRBJ2-3; TRBD1 agrees at 12 bases. The length of the CDR3 is 17 residues. Germline trimming cut 5 bases from V and 5 bases from J; bases unmatched to any gene: 11. The CDR3 sequence: CASSREPGQGAKDTQYF. The CDR3 DNA follows: TGTGCCAGCAGTCGTGAACCGGGACAGGGGGCTAAAGATACGCAGTATTTT.

The sample holds many counts of this clonotype. This chain joins TRBV7-9 and TRBJ2-3; 7 positions agree with TRBD2. The ends lost 0 bases at V and 5 bases at J; junction bases unmatched: 2. Per germline, CDR1 SEHNR and CDR2 FQNEAQ (reference sequence). This CDR3 is 14 amino acids long. This chain's CDR3 is CASSLATSRDTQYF. CDR3 nucleotide sequence: TGTGCCAGCAGCTTAGCGACTAGCCGAGATACGCAGTATTTT.

The V call is TRBV20-1, the J call TRBJ2-7; the match to TRBD1 covers 7 bases. The CDR3 consists of 15 residues. Trimming at V came to 3 bases and at J to 5 bases, leaving 13 bases not matched to a gene. CDR1 is DFQATT and CDR2 is SNEGSKA in the germline V gene (reference sequence). The CDR3 DNA follows: TGCAGTGCTAGCGCCGGACAGGCAGTTATGGACGAGCAGTACTTC. Its protein product is CSASAGQAVMDEQYF.

The chain has TRBV27 and TRBJ2-3; D is perhaps TRBD1 or TRBD2 (7 bases each). CDR1 MNHEY and CDR2 SMNVEV come from the germline V gene (reference sequence). V lost 2 bases to trimming and J lost 2 bases, with 14 bases between them. The CDR3 is 16 residues long. CDR3 nucleotides: TGTGCCAGCAGTTTACTGGGAGGGGGCATCACAGATACGCAGTATTTT. Protein sequence: CASSLLGGGITDTQYF.

The chain couples TRBV5-3 to TRBJ2-7; the match to TRBD2 covers 8 bases. TRBV5-3 is an ORF for which the function is uncertain. The CDR3 consists of 16 residues. With 8 bases clipped from V and 4 bases from J, the junction kept 17 bases outside the gene matches. The CDR3 spells CASSPDMAGGLYEQYF. The CDR3 region has the DNA TGTGCCAGCAGCCCCGATATGGCGGGGGGCTTGTACGAGCAGTACTTC.